The present T cell receptor beta chain was sequenced within a study of patients and donors after allogeneic stem cell transplantation. MiXCR was run by TCRdb on the RT-PCR reads, yielding one entry per CDR3 protein. Of about a million distinct CDR3 sequences listed, roughly 17% are singletons. The CDR3 is made up of 13 amino acids. Trimming took off 12 bases at V and 4 bases at J, with 15 bases between the two ends. Germline-derived CDR1 and CDR2 are KGHDR and SFDVKD. The chain couples TRBV24-1 to TRBJ1-5; D is uncertain. The sequencing input was blood, either unsorted or a sorted T cell fraction (not recorded which). This TCR came from a human donor who was either an allogeneic HSCT recipient or a stem cell or donor lymphocyte infusion donor (not recorded which). It is not recorded whose cells these are; they may come from a transplant donor. In nucleotides, the CDR3 is TGTGCCGTCAGTGGCCAGCCTAATCAGCCCCAGCATTTT. Translation: CAVSGQPNQPQHF.